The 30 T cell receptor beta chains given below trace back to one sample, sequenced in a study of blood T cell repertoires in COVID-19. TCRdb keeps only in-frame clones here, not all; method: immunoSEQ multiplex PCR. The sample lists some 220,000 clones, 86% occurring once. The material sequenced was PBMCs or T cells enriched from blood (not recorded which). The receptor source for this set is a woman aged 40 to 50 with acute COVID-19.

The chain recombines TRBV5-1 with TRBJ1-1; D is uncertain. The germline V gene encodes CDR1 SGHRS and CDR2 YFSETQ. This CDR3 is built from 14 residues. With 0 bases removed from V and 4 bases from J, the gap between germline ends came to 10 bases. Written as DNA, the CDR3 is TGCGCCAGCAGCTTGGCCGCTCGCAGCACTGAAGCTTTCTTT. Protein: CASSLAARSTEAFF.

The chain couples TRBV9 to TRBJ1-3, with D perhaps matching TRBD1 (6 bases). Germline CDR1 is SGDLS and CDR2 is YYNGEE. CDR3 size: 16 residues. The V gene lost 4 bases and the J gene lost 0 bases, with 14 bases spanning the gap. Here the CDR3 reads CASSPGTRYSGNTIYF. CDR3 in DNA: TGTGCCAGCAGCCCGGGGACAAGATACTCTGGAAACACCATATATTTT.

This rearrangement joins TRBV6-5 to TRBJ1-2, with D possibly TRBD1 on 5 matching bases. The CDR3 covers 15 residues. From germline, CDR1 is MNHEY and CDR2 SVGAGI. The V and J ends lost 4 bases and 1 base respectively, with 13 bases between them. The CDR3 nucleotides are TGTGCCAGCAGTTCCTTGGCAGGGATTAACTATGGCTACACCTTC. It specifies CASSSLAGINYGYTF.

Here the CDR3 DNA reads TGCGCCAGCAGCCAAACTCAAGAGACCCAGTACTTC. Amino acid sequence: CASSQTQETQYF. The V gene is TRBV5-1, the J gene TRBJ2-5; D remains ambiguous. V lost 4 bases and J lost 2, with 6 bases in between. CDR3 size: 12 residues. Germline V lookup: CDR1 SGHRS, CDR2 YFSETQ.

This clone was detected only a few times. CDR3 nucleotide sequence: TGTGCCTGGAGTGCACAGGGCGGTTCACCCCTCCACTTT. This translates into CAWSAQGGSPLHF. V gene TRBV30 combines with J gene TRBJ1-6; D perhaps matches TRBD1 (6 bases). The CDR3 has 13 amino acids. V was trimmed by 1 base and J by 9 bases, leaving 10 bases between them. Germline CDR1 is GTSNPN and CDR2 is SVGIG (reference sequence).

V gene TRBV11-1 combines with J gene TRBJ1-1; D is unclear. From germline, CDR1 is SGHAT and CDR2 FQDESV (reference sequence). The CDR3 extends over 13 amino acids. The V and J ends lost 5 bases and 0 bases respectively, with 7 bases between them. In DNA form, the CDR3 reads TGTGCCAGCAGCCGAGGCCTGAACACTGAAGCTTTCTTT. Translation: CASSRGLNTEAFF.

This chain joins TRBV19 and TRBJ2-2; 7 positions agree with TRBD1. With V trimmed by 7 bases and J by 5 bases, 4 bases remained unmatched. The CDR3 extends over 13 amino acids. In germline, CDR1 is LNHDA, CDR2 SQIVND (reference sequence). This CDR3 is CASISRGTGELFF. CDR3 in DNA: TGTGCCAGTATCTCCAGGGGGACCGGGGAGCTGTTTTTT.

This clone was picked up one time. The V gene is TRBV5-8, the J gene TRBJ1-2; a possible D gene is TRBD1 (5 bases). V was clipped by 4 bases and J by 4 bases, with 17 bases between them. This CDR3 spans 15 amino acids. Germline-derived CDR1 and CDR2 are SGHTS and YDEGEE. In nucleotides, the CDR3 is TGTGCCAGCAGCCCACCGGGACTTTCCTTCTATGGCTACACCTTC. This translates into CASSPPGLSFYGYTF.

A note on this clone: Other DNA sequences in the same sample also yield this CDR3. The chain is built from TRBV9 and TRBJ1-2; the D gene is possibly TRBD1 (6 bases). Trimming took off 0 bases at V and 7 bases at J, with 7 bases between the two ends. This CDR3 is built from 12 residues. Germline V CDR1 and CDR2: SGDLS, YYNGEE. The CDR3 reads CASSVVGGGYTF. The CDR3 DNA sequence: TGTGCCAGCAGCGTAGTAGGGGGTGGCTACACCTTC. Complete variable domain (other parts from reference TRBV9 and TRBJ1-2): DSGVTQTPKHLITATGQRVTLRCSPRSGDLSVYWYQQSLDQGLQFLIQYYNGEERAKGNILERFSAQQFPDLHSELNLSSLELGDSALYFCASSVVGGGYTFGSGTRLTVV.

CDR3 DNA: TGTGCCAGCAGTTTATATAGGGGGAGCGAGCAGTACGTC. Its translation: CASSLYRGSEQYV. This rearrangement joins TRBV12-3 or TRBV12-4 to TRBJ2-7; the D gene is possibly TRBD1 (6 bases). This CDR3 has 13 amino acids. Trimming took 2 bases from V and 6 from J, leaving 11 bases between them.

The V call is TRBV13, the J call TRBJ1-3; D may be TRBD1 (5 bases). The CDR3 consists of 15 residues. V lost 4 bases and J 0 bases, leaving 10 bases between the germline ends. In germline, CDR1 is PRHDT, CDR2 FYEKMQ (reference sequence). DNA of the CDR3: TGTGCCAGCAGCTCCACAGGATCCTCTGGAAACACCATATATTTT. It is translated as CASSSTGSSGNTIYF.

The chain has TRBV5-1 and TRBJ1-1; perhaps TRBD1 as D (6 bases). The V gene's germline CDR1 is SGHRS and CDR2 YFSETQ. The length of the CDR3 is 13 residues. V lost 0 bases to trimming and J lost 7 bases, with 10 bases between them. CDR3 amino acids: CASSLAGQFEAFF. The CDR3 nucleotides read TGCGCCAGCAGCTTGGCCGGACAGTTTGAAGCTTTCTTT.

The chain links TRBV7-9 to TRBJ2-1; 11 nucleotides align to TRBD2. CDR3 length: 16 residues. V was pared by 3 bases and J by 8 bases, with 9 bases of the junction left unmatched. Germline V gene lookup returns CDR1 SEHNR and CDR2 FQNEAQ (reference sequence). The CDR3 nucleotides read TGTGCCAGCAGCTTGATTAGCGGGGGGGCCGGGCATGAGCAGTTCTTC. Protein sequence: CASSLISGGAGHEQFF.

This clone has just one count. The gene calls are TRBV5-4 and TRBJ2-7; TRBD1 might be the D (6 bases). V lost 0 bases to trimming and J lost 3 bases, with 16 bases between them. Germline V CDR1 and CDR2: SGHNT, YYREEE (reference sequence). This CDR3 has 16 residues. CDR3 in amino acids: CASSLEGPRGIYEQYV. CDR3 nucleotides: TGTGCCAGCAGCTTGGAAGGGCCGAGGGGGATCTACGAGCAGTACGTC.

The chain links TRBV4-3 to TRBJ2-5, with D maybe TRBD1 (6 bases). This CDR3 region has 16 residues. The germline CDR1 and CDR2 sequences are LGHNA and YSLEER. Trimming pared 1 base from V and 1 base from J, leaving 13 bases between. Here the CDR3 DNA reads TGCGCCAGCAGCCAAGGGTCCCCGACAGGCCAAGAGACCCAGTACTTC. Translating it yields CASSQGSPTGQETQYF.

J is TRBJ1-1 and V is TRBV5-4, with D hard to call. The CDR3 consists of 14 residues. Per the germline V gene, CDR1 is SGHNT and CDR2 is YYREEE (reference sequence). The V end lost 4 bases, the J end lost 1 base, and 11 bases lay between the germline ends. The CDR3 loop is CASSPTTPNTEAFF. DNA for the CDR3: TGTGCCAGCAGCCCAACTACTCCGAACACTGAAGCTTTCTTT.

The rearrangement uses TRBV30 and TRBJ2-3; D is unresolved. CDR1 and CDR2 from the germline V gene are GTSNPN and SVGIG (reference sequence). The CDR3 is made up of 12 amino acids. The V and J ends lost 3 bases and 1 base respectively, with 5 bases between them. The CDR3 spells CAWSYGTDTQYF. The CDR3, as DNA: TGTGCCTGGAGCTATGGCACAGATACGCAGTATTTT.

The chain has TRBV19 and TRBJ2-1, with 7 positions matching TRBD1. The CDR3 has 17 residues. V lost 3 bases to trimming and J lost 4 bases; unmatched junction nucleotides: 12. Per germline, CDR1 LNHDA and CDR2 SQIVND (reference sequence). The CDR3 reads CASSIKGGSLVYNEQFF. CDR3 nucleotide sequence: TGTGCCAGTAGTATTAAAGGGGGCAGCCTTGTTTACAATGAGCAGTTCTTC.

Here the CDR3 reads CASSNGQGPYEQYF. CDR3 bases: TGTGCCAGTAGTAATGGGCAGGGCCCCTACGAGCAGTACTTC. The chain joins TRBV19 to TRBJ2-7, with D possibly TRBD1 on 5 matching bases. The germline CDR1 and CDR2 sequences are LNHDA and SQIVND (reference sequence). Trimming removed 4 bases from V and 2 bases from J, with 12 bases in between. There are 14 residues in the CDR3.

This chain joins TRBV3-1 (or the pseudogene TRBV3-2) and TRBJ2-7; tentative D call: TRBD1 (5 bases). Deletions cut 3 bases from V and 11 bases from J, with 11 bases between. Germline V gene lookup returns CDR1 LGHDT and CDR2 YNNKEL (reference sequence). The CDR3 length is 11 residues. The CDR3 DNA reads TGTGCCAGCAGCCAGGGGATACAGGAGTACTTC. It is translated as CASSQGIQEYF.

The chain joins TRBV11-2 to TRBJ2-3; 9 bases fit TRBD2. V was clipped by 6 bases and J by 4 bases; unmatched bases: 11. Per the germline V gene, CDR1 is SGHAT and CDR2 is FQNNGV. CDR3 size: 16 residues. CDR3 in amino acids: CASRPLAGAGADTQYF. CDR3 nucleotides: TGTGCCAGCAGACCCTTAGCGGGGGCCGGGGCAGATACGCAGTATTTT.

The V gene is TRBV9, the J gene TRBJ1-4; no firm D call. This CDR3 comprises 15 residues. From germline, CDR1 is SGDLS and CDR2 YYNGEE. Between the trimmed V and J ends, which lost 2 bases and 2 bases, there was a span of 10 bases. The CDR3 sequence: CASSVGSGTNEKLFF. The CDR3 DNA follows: TGTGCCAGCAGCGTGGGGAGCGGGACTAATGAAAAACTGTTTTTT. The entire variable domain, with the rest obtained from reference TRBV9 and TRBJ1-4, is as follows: DSGVTQTPKHLITATGQRVTLRCSPRSGDLSVYWYQQSLDQGLQFLIQYYNGEERAKGNILERFSAQQFPDLHSELNLSSLELGDSALYFCASSVGSGTNEKLFFGSGTQLSVL.

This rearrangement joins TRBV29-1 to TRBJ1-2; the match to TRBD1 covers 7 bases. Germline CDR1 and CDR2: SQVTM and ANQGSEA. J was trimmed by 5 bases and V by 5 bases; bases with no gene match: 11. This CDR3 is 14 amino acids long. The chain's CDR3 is CSVSVGQNLYGYTF. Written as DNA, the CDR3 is TGCAGCGTTTCAGTGGGACAGAACCTATATGGCTACACCTTC. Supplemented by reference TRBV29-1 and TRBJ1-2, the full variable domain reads SAVISQKPSRDICQRGTSLTIQCQVDSQVTMMFWYRQQPGQSLTLIATANQGSEATYESGFVIDKFPISRPNLTFSTLTVSNMSPEDSSIYLCSVSVGQNLYGYTFGSGTRLTVV.

The CDR3 DNA reads as TGTGCCAGCAGCAAGAGCCGACAGGCCGTCTACGAGCAGTACTTC. This sequence encodes CASSKSRQAVYEQYF. The chain recombines TRBV6-5 with TRBJ2-7; D perhaps matches TRBD1 (6 bases). Germline CDR1 and CDR2: MNHEY and SVGAGI. This CDR3 is 15 amino acids long. V dropped 6 bases and J dropped 3 bases, with 18 bases sitting between them.

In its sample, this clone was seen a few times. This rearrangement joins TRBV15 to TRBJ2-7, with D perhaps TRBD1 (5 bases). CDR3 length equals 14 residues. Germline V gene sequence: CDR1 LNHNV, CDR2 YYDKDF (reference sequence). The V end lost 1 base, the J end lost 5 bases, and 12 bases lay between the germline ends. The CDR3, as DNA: TGTGCCACCAGCAGAGGGTTCCAGGGTGACGAGCAGTACTTC. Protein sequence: CATSRGFQGDEQYF.

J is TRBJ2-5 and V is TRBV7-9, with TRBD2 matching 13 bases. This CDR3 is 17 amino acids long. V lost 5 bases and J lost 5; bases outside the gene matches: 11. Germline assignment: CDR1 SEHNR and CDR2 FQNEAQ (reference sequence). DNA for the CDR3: TGTGCCAGCAGCAATCCAACTAGCGGGGGGGCCGAGGAGACCCAGTACTTC. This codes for CASSNPTSGGAEETQYF.

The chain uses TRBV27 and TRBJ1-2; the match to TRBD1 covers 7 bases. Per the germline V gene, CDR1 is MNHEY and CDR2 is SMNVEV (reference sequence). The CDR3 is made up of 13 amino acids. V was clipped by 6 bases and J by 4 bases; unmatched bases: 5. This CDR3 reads CASRGQILYGYTF. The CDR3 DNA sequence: TGTGCCAGCAGGGGACAGATTCTCTATGGCTACACCTTC.

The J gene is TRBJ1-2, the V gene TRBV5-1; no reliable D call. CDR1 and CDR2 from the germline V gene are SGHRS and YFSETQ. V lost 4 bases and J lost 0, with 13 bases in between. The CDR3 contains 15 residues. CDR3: CASSRWTGTNYGYTF. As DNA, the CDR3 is TGCGCCAGCAGCAGGTGGACGGGGACTAACTATGGCTACACCTTC.

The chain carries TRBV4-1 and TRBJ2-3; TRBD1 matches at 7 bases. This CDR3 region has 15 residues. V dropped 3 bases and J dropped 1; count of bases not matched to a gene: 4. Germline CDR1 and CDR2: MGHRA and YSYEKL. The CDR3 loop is CASSQLGGGTDTQYF. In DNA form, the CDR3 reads TGCGCCAGCAGCCAGTTAGGGGGCGGCACAGATACGCAGTATTTT.

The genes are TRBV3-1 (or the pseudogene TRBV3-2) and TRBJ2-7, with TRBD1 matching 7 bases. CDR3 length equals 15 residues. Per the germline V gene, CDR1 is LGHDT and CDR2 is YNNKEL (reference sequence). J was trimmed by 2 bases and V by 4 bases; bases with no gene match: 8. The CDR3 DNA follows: TGTGCCAGCAGCCCCGACCTGGGACAGACCTACGAGCAGTACTTC. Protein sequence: CASSPDLGQTYEQYF.